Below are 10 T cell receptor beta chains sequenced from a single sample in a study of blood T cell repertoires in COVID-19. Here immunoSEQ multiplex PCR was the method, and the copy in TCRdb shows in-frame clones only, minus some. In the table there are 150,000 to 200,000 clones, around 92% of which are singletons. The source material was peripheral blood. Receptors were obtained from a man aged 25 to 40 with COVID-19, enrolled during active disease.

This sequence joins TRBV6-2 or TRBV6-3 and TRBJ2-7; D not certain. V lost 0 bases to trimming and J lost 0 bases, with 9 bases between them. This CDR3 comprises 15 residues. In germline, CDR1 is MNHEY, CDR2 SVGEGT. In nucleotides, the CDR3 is TGTGCCAGCAGTTACTCCCTCACATACTCCTACGAGCAGTACTTC. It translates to CASSYSLTYSYEQYF.

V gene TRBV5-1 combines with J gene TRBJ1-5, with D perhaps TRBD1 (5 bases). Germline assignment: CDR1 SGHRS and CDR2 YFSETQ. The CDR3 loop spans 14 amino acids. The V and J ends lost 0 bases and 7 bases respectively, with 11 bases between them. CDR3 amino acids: CASSLEGMGQPQHF. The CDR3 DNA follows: TGCGCCAGCAGCTTGGAGGGGATGGGACAGCCCCAGCATTTT. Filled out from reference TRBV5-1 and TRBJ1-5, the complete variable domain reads KAGVTQTPRYLIKTRGQQVTLSCSPISGHRSVSWYQQTPGQGLQFLFEYFSETQRNKGNFPGRFSGRQFSNSRSEMNVSTLELGDSALYLCASSLEGMGQPQHFGDGTRLSIL.

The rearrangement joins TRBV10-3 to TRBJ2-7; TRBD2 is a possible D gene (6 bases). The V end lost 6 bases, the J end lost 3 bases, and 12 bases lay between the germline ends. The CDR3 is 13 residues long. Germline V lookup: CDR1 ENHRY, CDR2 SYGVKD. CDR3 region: CAIRDEGGYEQYF. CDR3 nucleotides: TGTGCCATCAGGGACGAGGGAGGCTACGAGCAGTACTTC.

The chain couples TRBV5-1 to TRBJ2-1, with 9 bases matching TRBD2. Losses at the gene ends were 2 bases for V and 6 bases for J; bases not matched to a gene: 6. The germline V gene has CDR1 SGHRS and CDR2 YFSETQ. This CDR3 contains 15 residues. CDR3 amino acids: CASSFGLAPANEQFF. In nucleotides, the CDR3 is TGCGCCAGCAGCTTCGGACTAGCGCCGGCCAATGAGCAGTTCTTC.

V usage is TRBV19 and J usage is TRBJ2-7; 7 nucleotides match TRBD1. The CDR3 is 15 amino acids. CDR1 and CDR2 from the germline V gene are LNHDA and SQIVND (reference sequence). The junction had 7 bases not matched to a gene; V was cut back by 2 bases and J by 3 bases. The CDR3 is CASSIITGENYEQYF. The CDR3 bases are TGTGCCAGTAGTATAATAACAGGGGAGAACTACGAGCAGTACTTC.

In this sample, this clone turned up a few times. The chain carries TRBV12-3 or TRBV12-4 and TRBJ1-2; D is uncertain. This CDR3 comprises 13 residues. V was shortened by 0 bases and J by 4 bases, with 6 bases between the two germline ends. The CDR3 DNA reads TGTGCCAGCAGTTTAGCGCTCGGCTATGGCTACACCTTC. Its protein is CASSLALGYGYTF.

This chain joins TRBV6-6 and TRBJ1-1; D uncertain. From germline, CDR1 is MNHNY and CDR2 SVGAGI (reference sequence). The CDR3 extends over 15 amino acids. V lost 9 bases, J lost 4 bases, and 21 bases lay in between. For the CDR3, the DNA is TGTGCCAGTCGGACGCCCCGCGGGTTGGGCACTGAAGCTTTCTTT. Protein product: CASRTPRGLGTEAFF.

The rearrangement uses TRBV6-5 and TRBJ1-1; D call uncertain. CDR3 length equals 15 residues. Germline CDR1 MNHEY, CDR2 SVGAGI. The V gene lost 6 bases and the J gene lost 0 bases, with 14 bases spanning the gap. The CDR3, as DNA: TGTGCCAGCAGGGGCAGGCCCATCATGAACACTGAAGCTTTCTTT. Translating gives CASRGRPIMNTEAFF.

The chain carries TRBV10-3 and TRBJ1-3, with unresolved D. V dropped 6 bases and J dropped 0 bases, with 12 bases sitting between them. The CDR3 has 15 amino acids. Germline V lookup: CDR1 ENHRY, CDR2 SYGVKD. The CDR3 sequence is CAISPTPSSGNTIYF. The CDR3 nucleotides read TGTGCCATCAGCCCCACTCCGAGCTCTGGAAACACCATATATTTT.

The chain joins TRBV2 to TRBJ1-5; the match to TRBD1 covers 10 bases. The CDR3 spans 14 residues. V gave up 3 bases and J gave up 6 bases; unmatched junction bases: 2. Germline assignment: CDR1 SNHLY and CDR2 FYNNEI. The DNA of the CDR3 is TGTGCCAGCAGTGAGGGACAGGGGTTTCAGCCCCAGCATTTT. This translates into CASSEGQGFQPQHF.